This entry lists 18 T cell receptor beta chains sequenced from one sample in a study of T cells in Graves' hyperthyroidism and ophthalmopathy. Amplification targeted TCR beta CDR3 regions from RNA transcripts. In the first-round RT-PCR of the TCR CDR3, the HTBI primer set was used. TCRdb processed the multiplex PCR reads anew with MiXCR; each CDR3 protein has one entry. Of roughly 400,000 distinct CDR3 sequences listed, roughly 13% are singletons. The sequenced sample was blood. These receptors originate from a man between 50 and 59 years old with Graves' ophthalmopathy.

This clonotype turned up a few times. The chain links TRBV12-3 or TRBV12-4 to TRBJ1-5; TRBD1 might be the D (5 bases). The CDR3 is 15 amino acids. The ends were cut back, 2 bases at V and 4 bases at J, with 12 bases in the middle. CDR3 loop: CASSLPGGENQPQHF. The CDR3 DNA is TGTGCCAGCAGTTTACCTGGGGGGGAGAATCAGCCCCAGCATTTT.

This clonotype was picked up many times. The rearrangement joins TRBV2 to TRBJ2-1, with 9 positions matching TRBD2. CDR3 length: 15 residues. The germline V gene encodes CDR1 SNHLY and CDR2 FYNNEI. The V segment lost 1 base and the J segment 4 bases; nucleotides outside the gene matches: 2. The CDR3 coding sequence is TGTGCCAGCAGTGAAGGGACTAGCGTATACAATGAGCAGTTCTTC. Protein: CASSEGTSVYNEQFF.

This clonotype was recorded at least ten times. The chain recombines TRBV20-1 with TRBJ2-1; 13 nucleotides line up with TRBD2. The CDR3 extends over 18 amino acids. The V and J ends lost 1 base and 4 bases, in that order; junction bases with no gene match: 10. Per the germline V gene, CDR1 is DFQATT and CDR2 is SNEGSKA (reference sequence). The CDR3 nucleotides are TGCAGTGCTAGAGCAGAGAGGACTAGCGGGAGCCCGTACAATGAGCAGTTCTTC. It specifies CSARAERTSGSPYNEQFF.

This clonotype was seen many times. The CDR3 DNA sequence: TGTGCCAGCAGCTTATTTGGTGTTCAAGAGACCCAGTACTTC. Its translation: CASSLFGVQETQYF. The rearrangement uses TRBV7-9 and TRBJ2-5, with D hard to call. Germline CDR1 SEHNR, CDR2 FQNEAQ (reference sequence). V lost 2 bases and J 2 bases, leaving 9 bases between the germline ends. The CDR3 loop spans 14 amino acids.

The chain carries TRBV5-1 and TRBJ2-7; TRBD2 aligns across 9 bases. The CDR3 contains 15 residues. V dropped 4 bases and J dropped 6; count of bases not matched to a gene: 11. Looked up from germline, CDR1 is SGHRS and CDR2 is YFSETQ. CDR3 protein: CASSTIAGETAEQYF. The CDR3 region has the DNA TGCGCCAGCAGCACCATAGCGGGAGAAACGGCCGAGCAGTACTTC.

The chain employs TRBV14 and TRBJ2-7; D gene ambiguous. CDR3 size: 16 residues. V was cut by 0 bases and J by 2 bases, with 14 bases left in between. Germline V lookup: CDR1 SGHDN, CDR2 FVKESK. The CDR3 region is CASSQDYQLPTYEQYF. Here the CDR3 DNA reads TGTGCCAGCAGCCAAGATTATCAGCTGCCCACCTACGAGCAGTACTTC.

This clonotype was picked up a small number of times. The rearrangement uses TRBV4-1 and TRBJ1-2, with TRBD1 identical over 8 bases. The CDR3 is made up of 13 amino acids. CDR1 and CDR2 (germline): MGHRA, YSYEKL. V lost 1 base, J lost 5 bases, and 0 bases stayed unmatched. CDR3 sequence reads: CASSQGTGYGYTF. The CDR3, as DNA: TGCGCCAGCAGCCAAGGGACAGGGTATGGCTACACCTTC.

This clonotype was counted a few times. This clone may be a read error of a much larger clone one base away. The gene calls are TRBV20-1 and TRBJ2-1, with no clear D. This CDR3 spans 12 amino acids. Germline loops: CDR1 DFQATT, CDR2 SNEGSKA (reference sequence). V was cut by 5 bases and J by 5 bases, with 10 bases left in between. CDR3 DNA: TGCAGTGCTGGCTCCACGCACAATGAGCAGTTCTTC. It specifies CSAGSTHNEQFF.

This clonotype was seen only a few times. This rearrangement joins TRBV5-1 to TRBJ1-1, with 8 positions matching TRBD1. Germline values: CDR1 SGHRS, CDR2 YFSETQ. The CDR3 has 15 residues. Trimming cost V 7 bases and J 4 bases; bases outside gene matches: 12. In DNA, the CDR3 is TGCGCCAGCGGACCGGGACAGGCCTGGGGCACTGAAGCTTTCTTT. Protein: CASGPGQAWGTEAFF.

Comment on this clonotype: This may be a read error, as it is one base from a much larger clone. The missing conserved phenylalanine or tryptophan at the end of this CDR3 makes a read error likely. The CDR3 region is CSVSPATSQETQYL. CDR3 bases: TGCAGCGTCTCCCCTGCGACTAGTCAAGAGACCCAGTACCTC. This chain uses TRBV29-1 with TRBJ2-5; TRBD2 might be the D (6 bases). V was trimmed by 6 bases and J by 2 bases, leaving 16 bases between them. The CDR3 has 14 residues. Germline CDR1 reads SQVTM; CDR2 reads ANQGSEA.

This clonotype was recorded many times. The rearrangement links TRBV7-8 to TRBJ2-7; maybe TRBD2 (6 bases). The V gene's germline CDR1 is SGHVS and CDR2 FQNEAQ. Trimming left V 0 bases short and J 7 bases short, with 22 bases between. The length of the CDR3 is 17 residues. CDR3 nucleotides: TGTGCCAGCAGCTTAGCCCCACTTGGAGGGTCCCCTAGAGAGCAGTACTTC. Translation: CASSLAPLGGSPREQYF.

The table lists this clonotype with many counts. This chain connects TRBV2 to TRBJ2-3; D remains ambiguous. The CDR3 is made up of 16 amino acids. Germline CDR1 reads SNHLY; CDR2 reads FYNNEI. The V end was cut by 6 bases, the J end by 0 bases, with 16 bases between. CDR3 residues: CASRMDRGRSTDTQYF. In nucleotides, the CDR3 is TGTGCCAGCAGGATGGACCGAGGACGTAGCACAGATACGCAGTATTTT.

This clonotype came up many times. CDR3: CASSLGTVYNEQFF. DNA of the CDR3: TGTGCCAGCAGCTTAGGTACTGTCTACAATGAGCAGTTCTTC. This chain joins TRBV11-2 and TRBJ2-1, with D unclear. The germline V and J ends were trimmed by 1 base and 3 bases, with 7 bases remaining between them. The CDR3 spans 14 residues. Germline CDR1 and CDR2: SGHAT and FQNNGV.

Worth noting for this clonotype: A single base separates this from a much larger clone, so it may be a read error. The V and J genes are TRBV6-2 or TRBV6-3 and TRBJ2-2, with D perhaps being TRBD1 or TRBD2 (5 bases each). V was pared by 0 bases and J by 5 bases, with 13 bases between. This CDR3 is built from 16 residues. CDR1 MNHEY and CDR2 SVGEGT come from the germline V gene. CDR3 region: CASSYSPGSRTGELFF. The CDR3 coding sequence is TGTGCCAGCAGTTACTCTCCAGGGAGCCGTACCGGGGAGCTGTTTTTT.

The chain links TRBV24-1 to TRBJ2-2; 9 positions match TRBD1. The CDR3 is 13 residues long. CDR1 and CDR2 from the germline V gene are KGHDR and SFDVKD. The junction had 5 bases not matched to a gene; V was cut back by 3 bases and J by 13 bases. CDR3 sequence: CATSDHGTGLLFF. The CDR3 DNA reads as TGTGCCACCAGTGATCACGGGACAGGGTTGCTGTTTTTT.

This clonotype was seen at least ten times. This chain joins TRBV19 and TRBJ2-7, with a weak D call TRBD1 (6 bases). Trimming removed 4 bases at V and 3 bases at J, with 13 bases between. The V gene's germline CDR1 is LNHDA and CDR2 SQIVND (reference sequence). The CDR3 is 14 residues long. CDR3 protein: CASSTHRDGYEQYF. CDR3 coding DNA: TGTGCCAGTAGTACACACAGGGATGGCTACGAGCAGTACTTC. The full variable domain, with the rest looked up from reference TRBV19 and TRBJ2-7, is DGGITQSPKYLFRKEGQNVTLSCEQNLNHDAMYWYRQDPGQGLRLIYYSQIVNDFQKGDIAEGYSVSREKKESFPLTVTSAQKNPTAFYLCASSTHRDGYEQYFGPGTRLTVT.

This clonotype was picked up many times. J is TRBJ2-7 and V is TRBV15, with TRBD1 matching 7 bases. The V gene end was trimmed by 3 bases and the J gene end by 3 bases; junction bases not matched to a gene: 11. Germline V gives CDR1 LNHNV, CDR2 YYDKDF (reference sequence). CDR3 length equals 16 residues. CDR3 loop: CATSSVSGQWDYEQYF. CDR3 nucleotide sequence: TGTGCCACCAGCAGTGTATCGGGACAGTGGGACTACGAGCAGTACTTC.

Ten or more counts support this clonotype. The V and J genes are TRBV5-8 and TRBJ1-6, with a weak D call TRBD1 (6 bases). Between the trimmed V and J ends, which lost 0 bases and 11 bases, there was a span of 15 bases. CDR1 is SGHTS and CDR2 is YDEGEE in the germline V gene. This CDR3 is 15 amino acids long. CDR3 residues: CASSLAQGTLTPLHF. The CDR3, as DNA: TGTGCCAGCAGCTTGGCCCAGGGGACCCTGACACCCCTCCACTTT. Together with reference TRBV5-8 and TRBJ1-6, the CDR3 gives the full variable domain: EAGVTQSPTHLIKTRGQQATLRCSPISGHTSVYWYQQALGLGLQFLLWYDEGEERNRGNFPPRFSGRQFPNYSSELNVNALELEDSALYLCASSLAQGTLTPLHFGNGTRLTVT.